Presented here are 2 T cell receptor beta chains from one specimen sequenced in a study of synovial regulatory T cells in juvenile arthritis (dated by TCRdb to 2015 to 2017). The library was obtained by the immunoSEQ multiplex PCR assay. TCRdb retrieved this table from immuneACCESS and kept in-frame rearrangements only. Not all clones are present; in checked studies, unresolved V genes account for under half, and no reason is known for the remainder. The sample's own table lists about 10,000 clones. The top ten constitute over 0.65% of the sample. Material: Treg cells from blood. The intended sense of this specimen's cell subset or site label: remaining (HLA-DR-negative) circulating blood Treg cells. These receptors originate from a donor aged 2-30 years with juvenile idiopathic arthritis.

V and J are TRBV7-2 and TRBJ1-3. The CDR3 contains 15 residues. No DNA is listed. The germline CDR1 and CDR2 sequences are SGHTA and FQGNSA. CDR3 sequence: CASSLTGARGNTIYF.

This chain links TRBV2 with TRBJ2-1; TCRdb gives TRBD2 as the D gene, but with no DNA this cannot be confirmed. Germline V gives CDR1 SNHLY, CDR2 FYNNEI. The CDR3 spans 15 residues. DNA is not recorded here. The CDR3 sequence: CASSGISGGYNEQFF.